The T cell receptor (beta chain) under discussion was sequenced for a study of shared clonotypes between healthy human individuals (dated by TCRdb to 2020 to 2022). With respect to the entire study: The cohort comprised two women and a few men aged 18 to 49 years. For each donor, three plates each were used for CD4 naive and CD4 memory, two plates were used for CD8 naive, and one plate was used for CD8 memory. Blood TCR repertoires of roughly five healthy adults were deeply sequenced to estimate repertoire size and the extent of clonotype sharing between individuals. Libraries were prepared and TCR repertoires were sequenced by different laboratories using diverse techniques, in order to increase sequencing depth and limit assay-specific biases. Each donor's leukapheresis produced roughly between roughly 0.9 and 9 billion PBMCs.

This clone came up once. Its recognized antigen is unknown. There are no base qualities to consult, and no much larger clone falls within one base. This same CDR3 is encoded by further DNA sequences in the sample. TCR CDR3 regions were amplified from genomic DNA by multiplex PCR using the deep immunoSEQ assay. For each cell subset, the extracted genomic DNA was distributed evenly across all wells of several immunoSEQ 96-well plates, and each plate served as one replicate. For sorted subsets, roughly 200 ng of genomic DNA, equivalent to 30,000 or so T cell genomes, went into each replicate PCR. The purified libraries were quantified using a Qubit 3.0 fluorometer, sized with a Bioanalyzer 2100, and then quantified again using the KAPA Library Quantification kit. Each immunoSEQ 96-well plate was sequenced on its own single-read 150-cycle Illumina NextSeq 550 flow cell. For the original study's pipeline: Because the immunoSEQ output included only junctional sequences and no quality scores, the filtering could not be the same as the filtering used for full-length reads. To assign V/J genes and CDR3, sequences were annotated against IMGT germline references using PyIR, a Python wrapper for IgBLAST v1.9. Any read was removed if the V/J assignment was weak (E-value above 1e-6), the CDR3 was missing, or the read contained stop codons, out-of-frame junctions, or ambiguous translated residues. V3J clonotypes were defined by identical inferred V gene, J gene, and CDR3 amino acid sequence. Percentage overlap between repertoires was computed as shared unique clonotypes divided by the size of the smaller repertoire. RTK rarefaction, the Chao1 estimator, and Recon v2.1 estimates of unobserved clonotypes were used to assess repertoire richness. For all TCRbeta clonotypes obtained by the gDNA method from a few donors, generation probabilities were computed with OLGA. TCRdb obtained this table from immuneACCESS and retained in-frame rearrangements with V and J assigned. These tables miss some clones; where compared with another copy, unresolved V genes account for less than half of the shortfall, and the remainder is unexplained. V and J calls plus clone size are reproduced from that table; the DNA served to infer D and trimming. The sample profile shows millions of clones; 90% to 95% of them were found once. The ten most abundant clones make up 0.1% to 0.15% of the sample.

What the research found in general, with its limitations: Even with the large sequencing depth, rarefaction of the sorted-subset datasets indicated that sequencing was incomplete. Pairwise subsampling led to the expectation that sequencing depth would affect the degree of clonotype sharing among donors. Sampling was restricted to blood, and TCR repertoires in tissue are likely to differ from TCR repertoires in blood. Higher generation probabilities were observed for clonotypes shared by all four sorted-subset donors than for non-shared clonotypes. Sharing across several donors was observed for around 4.8% of naive CD4, 3% to 3.5% of naive CD8, about 2.5% of memory CD4, and about 0.4% of memory CD8 clonotypes. Estimated clonotype richness was generally larger for naive than for memory subsets. Because the study included only a small number of donors, the genetic and exposure-history diversity represented was limited.

Taken from cysteine to phenylalanine, the CDR3 has 15 residues. The sequence is cut down to CDR3 DNA, 45 bases in frame from base 1. The germline V gene provides CDR1 WSHSY and CDR2 SAAADI. The V end loses 3 bases and the J end loses 0 bases, and a stretch of 8 bases separates them. Donors were healthy HIV-negative adults with no recently reported acute infections or vaccinations. Every donor was a Caucasian adult living in Nashville, Tennessee, USA. CD4+ T cells were enriched through magnetic negative selection, after which naive cells were positively selected on CD45RA and the remaining negative fraction served as the memory subset. After blood collection by leukapheresis, PBMCs were isolated using Ficoll-Histopaque density gradient centrifugation and then cryopreserved in the vapor phase of liquid nitrogen. Analytical flow cytometry was used to check the purity and quantity of each magnetically sorted T cell population. From each sorted fraction, genomic DNA was isolated and quantified by UV absorbance on a Nanodrop 2000c.

Sequencing was done on a sample of naive CD4+ T cells sorted from blood. This specimen's cell subset or site label, interpreted: CD45RA+ positively selected. The receptor was derived from a man aged 18 to 30 in good health. The chain is made from TRBV10-2 and TRBJ1-4; the D segment cannot be called with confidence. The CDR3 in this case is CASSEGGATNEKLFF. The DNA sequence follows: TGCGCCAGCAGTGAAGGCGGTGCAACTAATGAAAAACTGTTTTTT.